The text below deals with one T cell receptor beta chain. This clonotype was found many times. Which antigen it targets is not known. Per-base qualities were not stored, and no clone one base away is much larger. This sample is part of a study of T cell repertoires in cytomegalovirus infection (dated by TCRdb to the late 2010s). At the level of the whole study: Donor HLA type was relevant to the analysis, because carriage of CMV infection together with the matching HLA type was indicated by public TCR beta signatures. Study-wide conclusions, independent of this receptor: The ex vivo response was dominated by HLA-C-restricted CMV-specific TCR beta clonotypes, which also provided the single most frequent clonotype in two of eight donors. Cumulative frequency of public TCR beta family members discriminated carriers of CMV infection plus the relevant HLA type in this cohort and an independent approximately 370-donor cohort.

Reads for this sample came from an Illumina HiSeq 1500. The public reads were reprocessed in TCRdb via fastp at Q25 and MiXCR, keeping in-frame beta chains. Each record represents a unique CDR3 protein, reported with the most common genes and DNA among its rows. Recorded for this sample are about 260,000 distinct CDR3 sequences; roughly 13% of them occurred a single time. Around 8.8% of the sample is taken by the ten largest. From the germline V gene, CDR1 is SGHTA and CDR2 is FQGNSA. Between the V and J ends, shortened by 3 bases and 6 bases respectively, the junction contains 9 bases. Reading from cysteine to phenylalanine, the CDR3 counts 13 amino acids. The sequence is cut down to CDR3 DNA, 39 bases in frame from base 1.

The chain is made from TRBV7-2 and TRBJ2-1; the D gene is possibly TRBD2, with 5 bases matching. The clonotype originates from a human donor in good health (CMV status not recorded). Some clones in this sample may be carry-over from other donors' samples. The sequenced sample consisted of PBMCs. The CDR3 in this case is CASSFGLSNEQFF. At the DNA level, the sequence is TGTGCCAGCAGCTTCGGACTTTCCAATGAGCAGTTCTTC.